Listed here are 32 T cell receptor beta chains from one sample, sequenced in a study of blood T cell repertoires in COVID-19. Produced via immunoSEQ multiplex PCR; TCRdb's table is partial and in-frame only. The profile shows about 480,000 clones, less than 90% of them singletons. The sequencing input was PBMCs or T cells enriched from blood (not recorded which). These receptors were obtained from a woman aged 60 to 75 who had recovered from COVID-19.

CDR3 amino acids: CASSPGGANTGELFF. DNA for the CDR3: TGTGCCAGTAGCCCGGGGGGGGCGAACACCGGGGAGCTGTTTTTT. This chain uses TRBV19 with TRBJ2-2; 8 bases map to TRBD2. The CDR3 spans 15 residues. Germline-derived CDR1 and CDR2 are LNHDA and SQIVND (reference sequence). The ends lost 6 bases at V and 0 bases at J; junction bases unmatched: 3.

The chain links TRBV4-1 to TRBJ2-3; maybe TRBD2 (5 bases). Germline CDR1 and CDR2: MGHRA and YSYEKL. The CDR3 consists of 18 residues. V shed 4 bases and J shed 8 bases, with 28 bases lying between them. CDR3 residues: CASSPTSGRRGSSVTQYF. The CDR3 DNA sequence: TGCGCCAGCAGCCCCACTTCCGGACGACGGGGAAGTTCCGTTACGCAGTATTTT.

The rearrangement links TRBV7-9 to TRBJ1-4; D is possibly TRBD1 (5 bases). Germline CDR1 and CDR2: SEHNR and FQNEAQ (reference sequence). The V and J ends lost 7 bases and 1 base respectively, with 19 bases between them. The CDR3 contains 17 residues. The CDR3 DNA sequence: TGTGCCAGCACTCAATACGGGGGATGGGAAACTAATGAAAAACTGTTTTTT. Its translation: CASTQYGGWETNEKLFF.

The DNA for the CDR3 is TGTGCCAGCAGCCTATACAGGGACACAGATACGCAGTATTTT. Protein product: CASSLYRDTDTQYF. The V gene is TRBV7-2, the J gene TRBJ2-3, with a possible D match to TRBD1 (6 bases). The CDR3 is 14 residues long. With 5 bases removed from V and 2 bases from J, the gap between germline ends came to 11 bases. Germline V gene data show CDR1 as SGHTA and CDR2 as FQGNSA.

This clone was seen just once. This sequence joins TRBV28 and TRBJ1-4; weak D call: TRBD1 (5 bases). The V gene lost 2 bases and the J gene lost 11 bases, with 15 bases spanning the gap. The CDR3 extends over 14 amino acids. The germline CDR1 and CDR2 sequences are MDHEN and SYDVKM. DNA for the CDR3: TGTGCCAGCAGTTTAGGGATACAGACAGTCAAACTGTTTTTT. It codes for CASSLGIQTVKLFF. The variable domain in full, completed from reference TRBV28 and TRBJ1-4, reads DVKVTQSSRYLVKRTGEKVFLECVQDMDHENMFWYRQDPGLGLRLIYFSYDVKMKEKGDIPEGYSVSREKKERFSLILESASTNQTSMYLCASSLGIQTVKLFFGSGTQLSVL.

Notes on this clone: The junction does not match germline at one end; this may be a read error. Here the CDR3 DNA reads TGCGCCAGCAGTCAAGCTGTAGGGGGGGACGAGCAGTACTTC. Protein product: CASSQAVGGDEQYF. The chain uses TRBV4-1 and TRBJ2-7, with a tentative D call TRBD2 (7 bases). The germline gives CDR1 MGHRA, CDR2 YSYEKL. This CDR3 is built from 14 residues.

The chain couples TRBV6-5 to TRBJ1-6; 7 nucleotides match TRBD1. The CDR3 sequence is 13 residues long. Germline V gene sequence: CDR1 MNHEY, CDR2 SVGAGI. The trim removed 10 bases at V and 6 bases at J, leaving 6 bases unmatched. The DNA of the CDR3 is TGTGCCACCAATCGACAGGGTAATTCACCCCTCCACTTT. This gives the protein CATNRQGNSPLHF.

A single count supports this clone. The chain couples TRBV4-1 to TRBJ2-5; D unresolved. The CDR3 is 14 amino acids. Germline-derived CDR1 and CDR2 are MGHRA and YSYEKL. V was clipped by 1 base and J by 5 bases, with 11 bases between them. CDR3 in DNA: TGCGCCAGCAGCCAAGTGATAGGAGACGAGACCCAGTACTTC. The encoded protein is CASSQVIGDETQYF.

The chain joins TRBV24-1 to TRBJ2-5; D not resolved. Looked up from germline, CDR1 is KGHDR and CDR2 is SFDVKD. Trimming shortened V by 4 bases and J by 1 base, and 3 bases separated the two germline ends. The CDR3 extends over 12 amino acids. CDR3 loop: CATSDGQETQYF. CDR3 nucleotide sequence: TGTGCCACCAGTGACGGCCAAGAGACCCAGTACTTC.

This chain uses TRBV19 with TRBJ2-4; a weak D match, TRBD1 (6 bases). CDR1 is LNHDA, CDR2 SQIVND, per germline (reference sequence). This CDR3 has 14 residues. The V end was cut by 5 bases, the J end by 9 bases, with 17 bases between. The CDR3 bases are TGTGCCAGTAGTCCCCTGGACAGTTACGGCATTCAGTACTTC. Protein product: CASSPLDSYGIQYF.

The chain couples TRBV5-4 to TRBJ2-2, with 10 nucleotides matching TRBD2. Germline lookup yields CDR1 SGHNT and CDR2 YYREEE (reference sequence). This CDR3 comprises 15 residues. V lost 2 bases and J lost 7; bases outside the gene matches: 5. CDR3 amino acids: CASSFGTSEVGELFF. The CDR3 nucleotides are TGTGCCAGCAGCTTTGGGACTAGCGAAGTCGGGGAGCTGTTTTTT.

The chain uses TRBV18 and TRBJ2-7; 10 bases map to TRBD1. The CDR3 runs 16 residues. Germline assignment: CDR1 KGHSH and CDR2 LQKENI. V was pared by 1 base and J by 5 bases, with 8 bases of the junction left unmatched. The CDR3 region is CASSPRTGTGAHEQYF. CDR3 DNA: TGTGCCAGCTCACCACGTACCGGGACAGGGGCCCACGAGCAGTACTTC.

This clone was seen once. This chain links TRBV12-5 with TRBJ2-7; 9 bases agree with TRBD1. The CDR3 has 14 residues. Germline-derived CDR1 and CDR2 are LGHNT and FRNRAP. Trimming removed 7 bases from V and 3 bases from J; junction bases left unmatched: 7. CDR3 loop: CASAPGTGNYEQYF. CDR3 DNA sequence: TGTGCTAGTGCCCCCGGGACAGGGAACTACGAGCAGTACTTC.

This rearrangement joins TRBV27 to TRBJ2-3, with D unresolved. Germline V gene lookup returns CDR1 MNHEY and CDR2 SMNVEV (reference sequence). The germline V and J ends were trimmed by 6 bases and 0 bases, with 16 bases remaining between them. The CDR3 contains 16 residues. Here the CDR3 DNA reads TGTGCCAGCAGAAAAGCGAGCAGTCTTAGCACAGATACGCAGTATTTT. Protein product: CASRKASSLSTDTQYF.

The chain employs TRBV11-2 and TRBJ1-6, with 8 bases fitting TRBD1. V dropped 2 bases and J dropped 7; count of bases not matched to a gene: 7. The CDR3 extends over 16 amino acids. Per the germline V gene, CDR1 is SGHAT and CDR2 is FQNNGV. Written as DNA, the CDR3 is TGTGCCAGCAGCTTATGGGGACAGGTTCGGAATTCACCCCTCCACTTT. This sequence encodes CASSLWGQVRNSPLHF.

The chain is built from TRBV5-4 and TRBJ2-7, with D possibly matching TRBD1 (8 bases). CDR1 is SGHNT and CDR2 is YYREEE in the germline V gene (reference sequence). The CDR3 sequence is 13 residues long. V lost 2 bases to trimming and J lost 7 bases, with 13 bases between them. The chain's CDR3 is CASSFTGGAEQYF. CDR3 in DNA: TGTGCCAGCAGCTTCACAGGGGGGGCAGAGCAGTACTTC.

The rearrangement joins TRBV9 to TRBJ2-1, with D perhaps TRBD2 (5 bases). This CDR3 is 15 amino acids long. V was shortened by 7 bases and J by 7 bases, with 21 bases between the two germline ends. CDR1 and CDR2 from the germline V gene are SGDLS and YYNGEE. CDR3: CASSSTPPPGNEQFF. The DNA of the CDR3 is TGTGCCAGCTCCTCGACCCCCCCGCCGGGGAATGAGCAGTTCTTC.

This chain connects TRBV27 to TRBJ1-5; D is unresolved. CDR1 is MNHEY, CDR2 SMNVEV, per germline (reference sequence). V shed 5 bases and J shed 7 bases, with 12 bases lying between them. The CDR3 spans 13 residues. CDR3 in amino acids: CASSQTTQQPQHF. DNA of the CDR3: TGTGCCAGCAGTCAGACAACGCAGCAGCCCCAGCATTTT.

This sequence joins TRBV10-2 and TRBJ1-5, with TRBD1 matching 7 bases. Germline V CDR1 and CDR2: WSHSY, SAAADI. CDR3 length equals 15 residues. The V segment lost 1 base and the J segment 6 bases; nucleotides outside the gene matches: 6. In nucleotides, the CDR3 is TGCGCCAGCAGTGAGTTCGACAGGGCTGGTCAGCCCCAGCATTTT. Protein sequence: CASSEFDRAGQPQHF.

This clone occurred once. The chain joins TRBV10-3 to TRBJ2-2, with 8 bases aligning to TRBD2. This CDR3 has 16 residues. Germline values: CDR1 ENHRY, CDR2 SYGVKD. V was clipped by 0 bases and J by 4 bases; unmatched bases: 4. In nucleotides, the CDR3 is TGTGCCATCAGTGAGTCTTCCGGGACTAGCACCGGGGAGCTGTTTTTT. Its protein is CAISESSGTSTGELFF.

The chain carries TRBV13 and TRBJ2-3; 8 bases line up with TRBD1. The CDR3 contains 15 residues. V lost 2 bases to trimming and J lost 1 base; unmatched junction nucleotides: 2. Germline V gene data show CDR1 as PRHDT and CDR2 as FYEKMQ (reference sequence). The CDR3 DNA reads as TGTGCCAGCAGCTTACAGGGGGCGGGCACAGATACGCAGTATTTT. It translates to CASSLQGAGTDTQYF. The variable domain in full, with the rest retrieved from reference TRBV13 and TRBJ2-3, is AAGVIQSPRHLIKEKRETATLKCYPIPRHDTVYWYQQGPGQDPQFLISFYEKMQSDKGSIPDRFSAQQFSDYHSELNMSSLELGDSALYFCASSLQGAGTDTQYFGPGTRLTVL.

This sequence joins TRBV20-1 and TRBJ1-2, with 9 bases fitting TRBD1. Germline V gene data show CDR1 as DFQATT and CDR2 as SNEGSKA (reference sequence). This CDR3 has 15 amino acids. Unmatched junction bases numbered 13, after V lost 3 bases and J lost 8 bases. The CDR3 nucleotides are TGCAGTGCTAGTAAAGGGCCGGGACAGGGAGCCGGCTACACCTTC. The encoded protein is CSASKGPGQGAGYTF.

In this sample, this clone turned up once. CDR3 coding DNA: TGTGCCACCAGTGACTCCCAGGGACAGGGAACTAATGAAAAACTGTTTTTT. Translating it yields CATSDSQGQGTNEKLFF. The rearrangement uses TRBV24-1 and TRBJ1-4; 9 bases are shared with TRBD1. V was pared by 4 bases and J by 1 base, with 6 bases of the junction left unmatched. Germline CDR1 KGHDR, CDR2 SFDVKD. The CDR3 is 17 residues long.

The genes are TRBV5-4 and TRBJ2-5, with TRBD2 matching over 7 bases. The CDR3 has 15 amino acids. The germline CDR1 and CDR2 sequences are SGHNT and YYREEE (reference sequence). V trimming: 4 bases; J trimming: 1 base; junction bases outside the gene matches: 7. CDR3 DNA: TGTGCCAGCAGCGGCAGTGGGGAGGGCCAAGAGACCCAGTACTTC. Translated: CASSGSGEGQETQYF.

V usage is TRBV12-3 or TRBV12-4 and J usage is TRBJ1-5; 7 bases match TRBD1. V was pared by 10 bases and J by 3 bases, with 6 bases of the junction left unmatched. The CDR3 runs to 13 residues. For the CDR3, the DNA is TGTGCCACGAGACAGGGCTACAATCAGCCCCAGCATTTT. It specifies CATRQGYNQPQHF.

The gene calls are TRBV3-1 (or the pseudogene TRBV3-2) and TRBJ2-5; 7 bases agree with TRBD2. Germline V gene sequence: CDR1 LGHDT, CDR2 YNNKEL (reference sequence). The V segment lost 2 bases and the J segment 5 bases; nucleotides outside the gene matches: 2. The CDR3 runs 13 residues. In DNA form, the CDR3 reads TGTGCCAGCAGCCAACAGGGAGGGGAGACCCAGTACTTC. Protein: CASSQQGGETQYF.

The chain has TRBV28 and TRBJ1-4; D is perhaps TRBD1 (5 bases). CDR1 MDHEN and CDR2 SYDVKM come from the germline V gene. Trimming pared 3 bases from V and 10 bases from J, leaving 15 bases between. CDR3 length equals 14 residues. CDR3 DNA sequence: TGTGCCAGCAGTTTGGGCAGGTTGGGGGGAAAACTGTTTTTT. Its translation is CASSLGRLGGKLFF.

The chain couples TRBV4-1 to TRBJ2-3, with TRBD2 matching 8 bases. This CDR3 comprises 18 residues. The V gene's germline CDR1 is MGHRA and CDR2 YSYEKL. Unmatched junction bases numbered 11, after V lost 1 base and J lost 2 bases. The CDR3 DNA follows: TGCGCCAGCAGCCAAGGGAGCCCGGGACTAGGCCCCACAGATACGCAGTATTTT. Translation: CASSQGSPGLGPTDTQYF.

The chain employs TRBV10-3 and TRBJ2-4; 8 bases map to TRBD1. The CDR3 contains 14 residues. From germline, CDR1 is ENHRY and CDR2 SYGVKD. J gave up 6 bases and V 6 bases, and 7 bases lay outside the gene matches. CDR3 region: CAISPVTGVNIQYF. CDR3 DNA sequence: TGTGCCATCAGCCCCGTGACAGGGGTAAACATTCAGTACTTC.

V is TRBV18 and J is TRBJ2-5; D not certain. Trimming removed 3 bases from V and 2 bases from J, with 10 bases in between. Germline CDR1 and CDR2: KGHSH and LQKENI. CDR3 length: 14 residues. The CDR3, as DNA: TGTGCCAGCTCACCCTCGCGGAGTCAAGAGACCCAGTACTTC. It yields the protein CASSPSRSQETQYF.

In regard to this clone: A junction boundary mismatches the germline segment, possibly from a read error. J is TRBJ2-7 and V is TRBV7-7; 11 positions agree with TRBD1. The CDR3 consists of 15 residues. Germline V gene sequence: CDR1 SSHAT, CDR2 FNYEAQ (reference sequence). CDR3: CASSQGQGVGYEQYF. Written as DNA, the CDR3 is TGTGCTAGCAGCCAGGGACAGGGGGTGGGATACGAGCAGTACTTC.

The chain combines TRBV11-2 with TRBJ2-5; D perhaps matches TRBD1 (5 bases). Trimming shortened V by 6 bases and J by 4 bases, and 21 bases separated the two germline ends. CDR3 length: 16 residues. CDR1 is SGHAT and CDR2 is FQNNGV in the germline V gene. CDR3 protein: CASRPAGRSRVETQYF. The CDR3, as DNA: TGTGCCAGCAGACCCGCAGGGCGGTCTAGAGTAGAGACCCAGTACTTC. The whole variable domain, remainder taken from reference TRBV11-2 and TRBJ2-5, is EAGVAQSPRYKIIEKRQSVAFWCNPISGHATLYWYQQILGQGPKLLIQFQNNGVVDDSQLPKDRFSAERLKGVDSTLKIQPAKLEDSAVYLCASRPAGRSRVETQYFGPGTRLLVL.